These T cell receptor beta chains were read from a single sample in a study of graft-versus-host responses after intestinal transplantation. Their antigens are not known. Libraries were prepared by immunoSEQ multiplex PCR; TCRdb keeps only in-frame clonotypes and omits some of them. The data contain 81,000 or so clones, 90% to 95% of them singletons. The sequencing used unstimulated CD8+ T cells sorted from spleen or lymph node cells, collected before transplant. The receptors were sampled from a human donor who was the organ donor for an intestinal transplant. Both conserved end residues are part of each CDR3. The D gene is left open where the match is weak. Size tells how often a clone was seen (once, few, many) or the class of an expanded clone, and some rows leave it out.

v_call	d_call	j_call	clone_size	cdr3_nt	cdr3_aa
TRBV2	TRBD2	TRBJ2-5	.	TGTGCCAGCAGTGGCACTAGCGGAGAGACCCAGTACTTC	CASSGTSGETQYF
TRBV21-1	.	TRBJ1-4	.	TGTGCCAGCAGCTCATACAGGGAAGAAAAACTGTTTTTT	CASSSYREEKLFF
TRBV19	.	TRBJ2-3	.	TGTGCCAGTAGTTCAGAGCGGGCCCGCACAGATACGCAGTATTTT	CASSSERARTDTQYF
TRBV2	TRBD1	TRBJ2-7	.	TGTGCCAGCAGTGCACCCGGGACAGCGACCTACGAGCAGTACTTC	CASSAPGTATYEQYF
TRBV19	TRBD1	TRBJ1-2	.	TGTGCCAGTAGTATCGGGACAGGGAACTATGGCTACACCTTC	CASSIGTGNYGYTF
TRBV5-1	TRBD2	TRBJ2-6	.	TGCGCCAGCAGCTTGGGACTAGCGCAAACTGGGGCCAACGTCCTGACTTTC	CASSLGLAQTGANVLTF
TRBV29-1	.	TRBJ1-1	.	TGCAGCGTTGGTGTTGGACAAATTGAAGCTTTCTTT	CSVGVGQIEAFF
TRBV30	.	TRBJ1-2	.	TGTGCCTGGAGTCCCCGGGTGGGAGCGGGCTACACCTTC	CAWSPRVGAGYTF
TRBV5-6	.	TRBJ1-1	few	TGTGCCAGCAGCCCCCAGGGTAGAGTCACTGAAGCTTTCTTT	CASSPQGRVTEAFF
TRBV28	.	TRBJ2-7	.	TGTGCCAGCTGGACAGCTACAAGCGGGACGGGCGAGCAGTACTTC	CASWTATSGTGEQYF
TRBV29-1	TRBD1	TRBJ2-7	.	TGCAGCGGCAGGACAGGATCGGCCTACGAGCAGTACTTC	CSGRTGSAYEQYF
TRBV2	.	TRBJ1-1	.	TGTGCCAGCAGGGCCCCCCTAGGCAGCATGAACACTGAAGCTTTCTTT	CASRAPLGSMNTEAFF
TRBV11-2	.	TRBJ2-7	.	TGTGCCAGCAGTACCACAGGGTACGAGCAGTACTTC	CASSTTGYEQYF
TRBV9	.	TRBJ1-1	.	TGTGCCAGCAGCGTAGATCAGGGAGGTGACACTGAAGCTTTCTTT	CASSVDQGGDTEAFF
TRBV7-6	TRBD2	TRBJ2-5	once	TGTGCCAGCAGCCTCTGGGGGGGAGGCGAGACCCAGTACTTC	CASSLWGGGETQYF
TRBV6-5	.	TRBJ2-1	.	TGTGCCAGCAGCCCGGTGGGGGCCTTGAATGAGCAGTTCTTC	CASSPVGALNEQFF
TRBV7-9	TRBD1	TRBJ2-7	.	TGTGCCAGCAGCTTCGGGACAGGGTCCTACGAGCAGTACTTC	CASSFGTGSYEQYF
TRBV18	.	TRBJ1-2	.	TGTGCCAGCTCCGGACAGCAAAACTATGGCTACACCTTC	CASSGQQNYGYTF
TRBV11-3	.	TRBJ2-2	once	TGTGCCAGCAGCCATTCGACAGCCACCGGGGAGCTGTTTTTT	CASSHSTATGELFF
TRBV4-2	.	TRBJ2-7	.	TGTGCCAGCAGCCCTACCCCAGCCGGGACATACGAGCAGTACTTC	CASSPTPAGTYEQYF
TRBV19	.	TRBJ1-1	once	TGTGCCAGTAGGCTGGGCCTTGAAGCTTTCTTT	CASRLGLEAFF
TRBV18	TRBD2	TRBJ2-1	.	TGTGCCAGCTCACCCCCTAGCGGACCTTACAATGAGCAGTTCTTC	CASSPPSGPYNEQFF
TRBV6-5	TRBD1	TRBJ2-7	.	TGTGCCAGCAGTTATGGGACAGGGGGCTACGAGCAGTACTTC	CASSYGTGGYEQYF
TRBV5-4	TRBD2	TRBJ2-7	.	TGTGCCAGCAGCTTGCGGAGTAGCGGGAGTCACGAGCAGTACTTC	CASSLRSSGSHEQYF
TRBV4-3	TRBD2	TRBJ2-2	.	TGCGCCAGCAGCCAAGATATCATAATAGCGGGAGGGCCCGTCACCGGGGAGCTGTTTTTT	CASSQDIIIAGGPVTGELFF
TRBV2	TRBD2	TRBJ2-1	.	TGTGCCAGCAGTGGACTAGCGGGGTTTTGGGTCGATGAGCAGTTCTTC	CASSGLAGFWVDEQFF
TRBV29-1	TRBD2	TRBJ2-1	.	TGCAGCGCTCGCGGGGGGGCAAGAAATGAGCAGTTCTTC	CSARGGARNEQFF
TRBV15	TRBD1	TRBJ2-2	.	TGTGCCACCAGCAGTTGGACAGGGGGGGCCGGGGAGCTGTTTTTT	CATSSWTGGAGELFF
TRBV10-1	.	TRBJ1-5	.	TGCGCCAGCAGTGCCGGCACCAGACTATATAGCAATCAGCCCCAGCATTTT	CASSAGTRLYSNQPQHF
TRBV2	TRBD1	TRBJ2-3	.	TGTGCCAGCGACCCCGGGACAGGGGAGGGCACAGATACGCAGTATTTT	CASDPGTGEGTDTQYF
TRBV5-1	.	TRBJ2-7	once	TGCGCCAGCAGCTTGGGAGGTAACCCCTACGAGCAGTACTTC	CASSLGGNPYEQYF
TRBV19	.	TRBJ2-7	.	TGTGCCAGTAGCTGGGCTACAGGGACGGGCGTCTACGAGCAGTACTTC	CASSWATGTGVYEQYF
TRBV5-5	.	TRBJ2-2	.	TGTGCCAGCAGCGTCCTTCAGGACAGAATCACCGGGGAGCTGTTTTTT	CASSVLQDRITGELFF
TRBV5-1	TRBD2	TRBJ2-5	.	TGCGCCAGCAGCTTGGCGTCTAGCGGTAAACAAGAGACCCAGTACTTC	CASSLASSGKQETQYF
TRBV6-1	.	TRBJ1-1	few	TGTGCCAGCAGTGAGGTCCAGGGGATGAACACTGAAGCTTTCTTT	CASSEVQGMNTEAFF
TRBV19	.	TRBJ2-5	.	TGTGCCAGTAGGAGTTTTTTCGAGGAGACCCAGTACTTC	CASRSFFEETQYF
TRBV5-1	TRBD2	TRBJ2-5	.	TGCGCCAGCAGCTTCGTTACTAGCGGGGGGCCTTACGAGACCCAGTACTTC	CASSFVTSGGPYETQYF
TRBV5-4	TRBD1	TRBJ2-7	.	TGTGCCAGCAGCTCCCCGACAGGGAGCGAGCAGTACTTC	CASSSPTGSEQYF
TRBV29-1	TRBD2	TRBJ2-1	.	TGCAGCGTTCCTAGCGGAAACTACAATGAGCAGTTCTTC	CSVPSGNYNEQFF
TRBV19	TRBD1	TRBJ2-7	once	TGTGCCAGTAGTATAGGGACAGGGAGGTACGAGCAGTACTTC	CASSIGTGRYEQYF
TRBV15	.	TRBJ1-2	.	TGTGCCACCAGCAGATCCAGGGGTGGAAACTATGGCTACACCTTC	CATSRSRGGNYGYTF
TRBV28	TRBD2	TRBJ2-3	.	TGTGCCAGCAGTCCAAGGACTAGCGGGAGGGTGGGAAGCACAGATACGCAGTATTTT	CASSPRTSGRVGSTDTQYF
TRBV6-1	.	TRBJ1-1	.	TGTGCCAGCAGCGGGAGGGCGCGAGGCACTGAAGCTTTCTTT	CASSGRARGTEAFF
TRBV11-1	TRBD2	TRBJ2-1	.	TGTGCCAGCAGCCTTAAAGCGGGAGGGGGCTTAAATGAGCAGTTCTTC	CASSLKAGGGLNEQFF
TRBV28	.	TRBJ2-3	.	TGTGCCAGCAGTTTATGGAGGCCACAGGGAGAAACCCACACACAGGATACGCAGTATTTT	CASSLWRPQGETHTQDTQYF
TRBV4-1	TRBD2	TRBJ2-1	.	TGCGCCAGCAGCTCCAAAGAAAAAGCGGGGGGCTTCCACAATGAGCAGTTCTTC	CASSSKEKAGGFHNEQFF
TRBV14	.	TRBJ2-3	.	TGTGCCAGCAGCCTGTCGGATACGCAGTATTTT	CASSLSDTQYF
TRBV29-1	TRBD2	TRBJ2-7	.	TGCAGCGTTGAATTCCTAGCGGGGGGGCTCCACGAGCAGTACTTC	CSVEFLAGGLHEQYF
TRBV5-8	.	TRBJ2-2	.	TGTGCCAGCAGCCAAGATCGGGACACAAACACCGGGGAGCTGTTTTTT	CASSQDRDTNTGELFF
TRBV6-5	TRBD2	TRBJ2-2	.	TGTGCCCACTCGTCGGGACTAGCCCCCGGGGAGCTGTTTTTT	CAHSSGLAPGELFF